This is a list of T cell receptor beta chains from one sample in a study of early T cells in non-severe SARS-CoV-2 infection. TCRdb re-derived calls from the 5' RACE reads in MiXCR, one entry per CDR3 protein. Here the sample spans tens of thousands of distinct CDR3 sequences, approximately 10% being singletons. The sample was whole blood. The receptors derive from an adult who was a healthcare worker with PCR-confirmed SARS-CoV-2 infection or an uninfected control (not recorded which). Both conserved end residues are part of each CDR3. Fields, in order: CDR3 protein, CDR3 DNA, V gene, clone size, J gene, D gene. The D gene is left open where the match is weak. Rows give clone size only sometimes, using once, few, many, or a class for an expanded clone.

CDR3 protein: CASSLELGEGGTEAFF
CDR3 DNA: TGCGCCAGCAGCTTGGAGCTCGGGGAAGGTGGCACTGAAGCTTTCTTT
V gene: TRBV5-1
clone size: many
J gene: TRBJ1-1
D gene: .

CDR3 protein: CSARVRAQGRYSPLHF
CDR3 DNA: TGCAGTGCTAGAGTTAGGGCCCAGGGAAGATATTCACCCCTCCACTTT
V gene: TRBV20-1
clone size: many
J gene: TRBJ1-6
D gene: .

CDR3 protein: CASSQDLRVWEQYF
CDR3 DNA: TGTGCCAGCAGCCAAGATCTCAGGGTGTGGGAGCAGTACTTC
V gene: TRBV3-1
clone size: few
J gene: TRBJ2-7
D gene: .

CDR3 protein: CSVVGNTYEQYF
CDR3 DNA: TGCAGCGTTGTAGGGAACACCTACGAGCAGTACTTC
V gene: TRBV29-1
clone size: .
J gene: TRBJ2-7
D gene: .

CDR3 protein: CATSEGTGGQFF
CDR3 DNA: TGTGCCACCAGTGAGGGGACAGGAGGGCAGTTCTTC
V gene: TRBV24-1
clone size: many
J gene: TRBJ2-1
D gene: TRBD1

CDR3 protein: CASSRDSNSPLHF
CDR3 DNA: TGTGCCAGCAGCCGGGACTCTAATTCACCCCTCCACTTT
V gene: TRBV28
clone size: .
J gene: TRBJ1-6
D gene: .

CDR3 protein: CASSISQARSYNSPLHF
CDR3 DNA: TGTGCCAGTAGTATAAGTCAGGCCAGATCCTATAATTCACCCCTCCACTTT
V gene: TRBV19
clone size: .
J gene: TRBJ1-6
D gene: .

CDR3 protein: CASRRAEGQGLNEQFF
CDR3 DNA: TGTGCCAGCAGGCGGGCCGAGGGACAGGGTTTAAATGAGCAGTTCTTC
V gene: TRBV3-1
clone size: many
J gene: TRBJ2-1
D gene: TRBD1

CDR3 protein: CAISESPEWEGYNEQFF
CDR3 DNA: TGTGCCATCAGTGAGTCCCCAGAGTGGGAGGGGTACAATGAGCAGTTCTTC
V gene: TRBV10-3
clone size: .
J gene: TRBJ2-1
D gene: TRBD2

CDR3 protein: CASSQFDEQYF
CDR3 DNA: TGTGCCAGCAGCCAATTCGACGAGCAGTACTTC
V gene: TRBV3-1
clone size: many
J gene: TRBJ2-7
D gene: .

CDR3 protein: CASSLQGPTYEQYF
CDR3 DNA: TGTGCCAGCAGCTTGCAAGGACCGACCTACGAGCAGTACTTC
V gene: TRBV5-4
clone size: few
J gene: TRBJ2-7
D gene: .